Following are 15 T cell receptor beta chains from one sample sequenced in a study of cytomegalovirus exposure and HLA in healthy donors. 60 Vbeta and 13 Jbeta primers were used in PCR. Only in-frame clones appear in the TCRdb table, and some are missing; sequencing was by immunoSEQ multiplex PCR. The profile shows some 70,000 clones, around 76% of them singletons. The material sequenced was PBMCs. These receptors all stem from a man in his forties or fifties in good health and CMV-seronegative.

The chain recombines TRBV30 with TRBJ1-2, with D possibly being TRBD1 (5 bases). Germline CDR1 reads GTSNPN; CDR2 reads SVGIG (reference sequence). This CDR3 is built from 15 residues. V lost 4 bases to trimming and J lost 0 bases, with 15 bases between them. CDR3 DNA sequence: TGTGCCTGGATTCTACTGGGGGGAGCTAACTATGGCTACACCTTC. As protein: CAWILLGGANYGYTF. Using reference TRBV30 and TRBJ1-2 for the parts outside the CDR3, the full variable domain is SQTIHQWPATLVQPVGSPLSLECTVEGTSNPNLYWYRQAAGRGLQLLFYSVGIGQISSEVPQNLSASRPQDRQFILSSKKLLLSDSGFYLCAWILLGGANYGYTFGSGTRLTVV.

The J gene is TRBJ2-7, the V gene TRBV6-1; TRBD1 might be the D (6 bases). Germline loops: CDR1 MNHNS, CDR2 SASEGT. The CDR3 is made up of 14 amino acids. Trimming pared 1 base from V and 4 bases from J, leaving 11 bases between. DNA of the CDR3: TGTGCCAGCAGTGAAGTAGGGACACTTTACGAGCAGTACTTC. Amino acid sequence: CASSEVGTLYEQYF.

The V gene is TRBV9, the J gene TRBJ2-3; TRBD1 is a possible D gene (5 bases). This CDR3 comprises 14 residues. Deletions cut 2 bases from V and 4 bases from J, with 11 bases between. Looked up from germline, CDR1 is SGDLS and CDR2 is YYNGEE. DNA of the CDR3: TGTGCCAGCAGCGTCACGACAGTTCCAGATACGCAGTATTTT. Its translation is CASSVTTVPDTQYF. The full variable domain, completed using reference TRBV9 and TRBJ2-3, is DSGVTQTPKHLITATGQRVTLRCSPRSGDLSVYWYQQSLDQGLQFLIQYYNGEERAKGNILERFSAQQFPDLHSELNLSSLELGDSALYFCASSVTTVPDTQYFGPGTRLTVL.

The V and J genes are TRBV19 and TRBJ1-1, with 9 bases aligning to TRBD1. Trimming took 6 bases from V and 0 from J; bases not matched to a gene: 5. The CDR3 has 15 residues. Germline lookup yields CDR1 LNHDA and CDR2 SQIVND (reference sequence). The CDR3 DNA is TGTGCCAGTAGAGAACAGGGGGCGGTGAACACTGAAGCTTTCTTT. Protein sequence: CASREQGAVNTEAFF.

The V and J genes are TRBV18 and TRBJ2-3; a weak D match, TRBD1 (6 bases). V was pared by 3 bases and J by 2 bases, with 9 bases between. This CDR3 comprises 14 residues. Germline-derived CDR1 and CDR2 are KGHSH and LQKENI. The CDR3 spells CASSPSGVTDTQYF. CDR3 sequence (DNA): TGTGCCAGCTCACCTTCAGGGGTCACAGATACGCAGTATTTT. Full variable domain (remainder filled in from reference TRBV18 and TRBJ2-3): NAGVMQNPRHLVRRRGQEARLRCSPMKGHSHVYWYRQLPEEGLKFMVYLQKENIIDESGMPKERFSAEFPKEGPSILRIQQVVRGDSAAYFCASSPSGVTDTQYFGPGTRLTVL.

This chain connects TRBV7-2 to TRBJ1-5; no clear D gene. This CDR3 is built from 13 residues. Germline CDR1 and CDR2: SGHTA and FQGNSA. The germline V and J ends were trimmed by 3 bases and 2 bases, with 5 bases remaining between them. The DNA for the CDR3 is TGTGCCAGCAGCTTGCGGGGCAATCAGCCCCAGCATTTT. Its translation is CASSLRGNQPQHF.

This clone was counted a single time. The chain combines TRBV6-1 with TRBJ1-6; D call uncertain. This CDR3 has 15 amino acids. Germline V CDR1 and CDR2: MNHNS, SASEGT. With 4 bases removed from V and 10 bases from J, the gap between germline ends came to 17 bases. CDR3 residues: CASSGQYGPASPLHF. The CDR3 coding sequence is TGTGCCAGCAGTGGGCAGTATGGGCCTGCGTCACCCCTCCACTTT.

The V gene is TRBV11-2, the J gene TRBJ2-2, with 7 bases identical to TRBD1. V was clipped by 5 bases and J by 7 bases; unmatched bases: 4. The CDR3 spans 13 residues. Germline CDR1 is SGHAT and CDR2 is FQNNGV. In DNA, the CDR3 is TGTGCCAGCAGCCCAACAGGGGTCGGGGAGCTGTTTTTT. Translated, it gives CASSPTGVGELFF.

The chain recombines TRBV25-1 with TRBJ1-1; D is unclear. The CDR3 covers 12 residues. Germline lookup yields CDR1 MGHDK and CDR2 SYGVNS. V lost 6 bases to trimming and J lost 0 bases, with 5 bases between them. CDR3 nucleotide sequence: TGTGCCAGCAGACATTTGAACACTGAAGCTTTCTTT. It is translated as CASRHLNTEAFF.

This clone was observed a few times. This chain uses TRBV19 with TRBJ1-5; D remains ambiguous. The CDR3 has 14 amino acids. Germline V gene lookup returns CDR1 LNHDA and CDR2 SQIVND (reference sequence). V was cut by 4 bases and J by 6 bases, with 13 bases left in between. The CDR3 here is CASSSRGGSQPQHF. Written as DNA, the CDR3 is TGTGCCAGTAGTAGCCGGGGAGGGAGTCAGCCCCAGCATTTT.

The genes are TRBV7-6 and TRBJ1-1; weak D call: TRBD1 (5 bases). Trimming cost V 6 bases and J 4 bases, with 12 bases left between them. CDR1 is SGHVS and CDR2 is FNYEAQ in the germline V gene. The CDR3 spans 13 residues. CDR3 region: CASSWGPGTEAFF. The CDR3 region has the DNA TGTGCCAGCAGTTGGGGCCCGGGCACTGAAGCTTTCTTT.

V and J are TRBV27 and TRBJ1-1, with 7 bases aligning to TRBD1. There are 13 residues in the CDR3. Germline CDR1 reads MNHEY; CDR2 reads SMNVEV (reference sequence). Trimming cost V 5 bases and J 11 bases; bases outside gene matches: 11. CDR3 residues: CASSIQTGVRAFF. CDR3 in DNA: TGTGCCAGCAGTATCCAAACAGGGGTACGGGCTTTCTTT.

V usage is TRBV7-9 and J usage is TRBJ2-1; 7 bases are a match to TRBD2. The CDR3 totals 13 residues. Germline CDR1 is SEHNR and CDR2 is FQNEAQ (reference sequence). With V trimmed by 4 bases and J by 9 bases, 6 bases remained unmatched. The CDR3 region has the DNA TGTGCCAGCAGCTCGAGGGAGGGCACTGAGCAGTTCTTC. Translated: CASSSREGTEQFF.

The chain couples TRBV7-9 to TRBJ2-1; perhaps TRBD2 as D (6 bases). Trimming removed 0 bases at V and 4 bases at J, with 10 bases between. This CDR3 has 15 residues. Germline loops: CDR1 SEHNR, CDR2 FQNEAQ (reference sequence). In DNA, the CDR3 is TGTGCCAGCAGCTTAGCGGGCGGGGCATACAATGAGCAGTTCTTC. This translates into CASSLAGGAYNEQFF.

The chain links TRBV27 to TRBJ1-1; TRBD1 is a possible D gene (6 bases). CDR1 is MNHEY, CDR2 SMNVEV, per germline (reference sequence). V lost 5 bases and J lost 5, with 18 bases in between. This CDR3 is 15 amino acids long. CDR3 sequence reads: CASSVYRTDPTEAFF. CDR3 bases: TGTGCCAGCAGTGTATATCGGACAGACCCAACTGAAGCTTTCTTT.